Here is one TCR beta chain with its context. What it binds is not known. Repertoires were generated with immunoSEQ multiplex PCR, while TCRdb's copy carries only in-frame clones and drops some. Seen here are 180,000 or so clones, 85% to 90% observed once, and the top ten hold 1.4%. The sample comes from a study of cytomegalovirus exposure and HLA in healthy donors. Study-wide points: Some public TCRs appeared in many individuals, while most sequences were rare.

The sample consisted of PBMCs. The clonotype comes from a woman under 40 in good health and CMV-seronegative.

The CDR3 reads CASSRATGVRNEQYF. The CDR3 DNA is TGTGCCAGCAGCCGTGCGACAGGGGTGAGAAACGAGCAGTACTTC. The chain links TRBV5-6 to TRBJ2-7; 8 nucleotides align to TRBD1. The CDR3 is 15 residues long. Germline V gene sequence: CDR1 SGHDT, CDR2 YYEEEE. V lost 4 bases and J lost 5; bases outside the gene matches: 11.